Only a few counts were recorded for the clone carrying this T cell receptor beta chain. This sample is drawn from a study of blood T cells in healthy people across ages. CDR1 is MNHEY, CDR2 SVGAGI, per germline. The CDR3 totals 16 residues. The V and J ends lost 7 bases and 4 bases, in that order; junction bases with no gene match: 15. Combining a sample-barcoded 5' primer with a J-beta primer mix, a second PCR ran for about 7 to 11 cycles. MiXCR, applied by TCRdb to the 5' RACE reads, yields one record per CDR3 protein. The sample consists of 1.4 million or so distinct CDR3 sequences, under 55% of them appearing once.

Input material: blood. The J gene is TRBJ2-7, the V gene TRBV6-5, with 8 bases identical to TRBD2. The TCR originated in a woman aged 18-29 years in good health. The CDR3 loop is CASTHSGDPINYEQYF. For the CDR3, the DNA is TGTGCCAGCACCCATAGCGGGGACCCGATTAATTACGAGCAGTACTTC.